The 24 T cell receptor beta chains reported below all come from one sample, sequenced in a study of monozygotic twins with inflammatory bowel disease. TCRdb reprocessed the 5' RACE reads and keeps a single row for each CDR3 protein, giving no DNA. This sample lists about 350,000 distinct CDR3 sequences; its ten largest clones have over 2%. The specimen was blood. These receptors came from a human donor with ulcerative colitis or Crohn's disease, or a healthy co-twin of an affected twin (not recorded which).

The rearrangement uses TRBV7-2 and TRBJ1-5; there is no DNA to check the TCRdb D call of TRBD1. Germline values: CDR1 SGHTA, CDR2 FQGNSA. The length of the CDR3 is 16 residues. The CDR3 here is CASSLDGSVFNQPQHF.

The chain's CDR3 is CATTAGDYNEQFF. V and J are TRBV5-1 and TRBJ2-1; TCRdb selects TRBD2, and the lack of DNA leaves this call unchecked. Germline V gene data show CDR1 as SGHRS and CDR2 as YFSETQ. The CDR3 loop spans 13 amino acids.

CDR3 region: CAISVAPAYEQYF. This rearrangement joins TRBV10-3 to TRBJ2-7; TCRdb returns TRBD1, unconfirmable since there is no DNA. Germline CDR1 ENHRY, CDR2 SYGVKD. CDR3 length equals 13 residues.

CDR3 sequence reads: CASSSAGGNQPQHF. The V gene is TRBV5-1, the J gene TRBJ1-5; the D call from TCRdb, TRBD1, cannot be confirmed without DNA. The germline V gene encodes CDR1 SGHRS and CDR2 YFSETQ. The CDR3 runs to 14 residues.

The gene calls are TRBV28 and TRBJ2-1; the TRBD2 assignment by TCRdb is unverifiable without DNA. Germline CDR1 and CDR2: MDHEN and SYDVKM. This CDR3 region has 15 residues. The chain's CDR3 is CASILASDPNNEQFF.

The rearrangement uses TRBV9 and TRBJ1-1; TCRdb names TRBD1, which stays unverified in the absence of DNA. The CDR3 length is 15 residues. Germline V gene lookup returns CDR1 SGDLS and CDR2 YYNGEE. The CDR3 loop reads CASSVGPGAQTEAFF. The variable domain in full, with the rest retrieved from reference TRBV9 and TRBJ1-1, is DSGVTQTPKHLITATGQRVTLRCSPRSGDLSVYWYQQSLDQGLQFLIQYYNGEERAKGNILERFSAQQFPDLHSELNLSSLELGDSALYFCASSVGPGAQTEAFFGQGTRLTVV.

This chain connects TRBV5-1 to TRBJ2-3; the D call of TRBD1 rests on TCRdb alone, since no DNA is present to check it. CDR1 and CDR2 from the germline V gene are SGHRS and YFSETQ. The length of the CDR3 is 14 residues. The CDR3 sequence is CASSLGQARDTQYF. The entire variable domain, with the rest obtained from reference TRBV5-1 and TRBJ2-3, is as follows: KAGVTQTPRYLIKTRGQQVTLSCSPISGHRSVSWYQQTPGQGLQFLFEYFSETQRNKGNFPGRFSGRQFSNSRSEMNVSTLELGDSALYLCASSLGQARDTQYFGPGTRLTVL.

V and J are TRBV5-1 and TRBJ1-3; TCRdb proposes TRBD1, but this gene call is untestable without DNA. This CDR3 has 15 amino acids. Germline V gene lookup returns CDR1 SGHRS and CDR2 YFSETQ. The CDR3 here is CASSGQGASGNTIYF.

The chain carries TRBV6-1 and TRBJ1-3; TCRdb's D call, TRBD1, is unchecked because there is no DNA. CDR3 length equals 17 residues. CDR1 is MNHNS and CDR2 is SASEGT in the germline V gene. CDR3 in amino acids: CASSGGGLRASGNTIYF.

CDR3 loop: CATSSGSSGANVLTF. This sequence joins TRBV15 and TRBJ2-6. The CDR3 is made up of 15 amino acids. Germline CDR1 reads LNHNV; CDR2 reads YYDKDF (reference sequence).

The rearrangement joins TRBV2 to TRBJ2-2; TCRdb's D gene call, TRBD1, goes unchecked for lack of DNA. This CDR3 is built from 14 residues. CDR1 is SNHLY and CDR2 is FYNNEI in the germline V gene. The chain's CDR3 is CASRTDANTGELFF.

The rearrangement joins TRBV27 to TRBJ2-1. The germline CDR1 and CDR2 sequences are MNHEY and SMNVEV (reference sequence). The CDR3 runs to 12 residues. CDR3 region: CASSRLDNEQFF.

This chain connects TRBV5-1 to TRBJ1-1; without DNA, the TCRdb call of TRBD1 cannot be checked. CDR3 length: 11 amino acids. Germline V gene sequence: CDR1 SGHRS, CDR2 YFSETQ. This chain's CDR3 is CASRDSTEAFF. The complete variable domain, with remaining parts taken from reference TRBV5-1 and TRBJ1-1, reads KAGVTQTPRYLIKTRGQQVTLSCSPISGHRSVSWYQQTPGQGLQFLFEYFSETQRNKGNFPGRFSGRQFSNSRSEMNVSTLELGDSALYLCASRDSTEAFFGQGTRLTVV.

The CDR3 region is CASSEGFMNTEAFF. The genes are TRBV5-1 and TRBJ1-1. Looked up from germline, CDR1 is SGHRS and CDR2 is YFSETQ. The CDR3 has 14 amino acids.

This sequence joins TRBV10-3 and TRBJ2-7; TCRdb designates TRBD2, a call that cannot be tested without DNA. The germline CDR1 and CDR2 sequences are ENHRY and SYGVKD. The CDR3 is 13 amino acids. This CDR3 reads CAISERETYEQYF.

The chain carries TRBV9 and TRBJ2-3. Per germline, CDR1 SGDLS and CDR2 YYNGEE. The CDR3 contains 13 residues. This CDR3 is CASSVVTTDTQYF.

This chain joins TRBV15 and TRBJ1-1. The CDR3 runs 13 residues. Germline V CDR1 and CDR2: LNHNV, YYDKDF (reference sequence). The CDR3 is CATSRETTFEAFF.

This chain connects TRBV5-1 to TRBJ1-2; TCRdb's assignment of TRBD1 cannot be checked, as there is no DNA. This CDR3 comprises 15 residues. Germline lookup yields CDR1 SGHRS and CDR2 YFSETQ. CDR3 sequence: CASSLGDRVLVGYTF.

The chain is built from TRBV7-9 and TRBJ2-2; TCRdb's assignment of TRBD1 cannot be checked, as there is no DNA. Germline values: CDR1 SEHNR, CDR2 FQNEAQ (reference sequence). CDR3 length: 17 residues. CDR3 sequence reads: CASIPLRAGMDTGELFF. The full variable domain, with the rest looked up from reference TRBV7-9 and TRBJ2-2, is DTGVSQNPRHKITKRGQNVTFRCDPISEHNRLYWYRQTLGQGPEFLTYFQNEAQLEKSRLLSDRFSAERPKGSFSTLEIQRTEQGDSAMYLCASIPLRAGMDTGELFFGEGSRLTVL.

The chain employs TRBV29-1 and TRBJ1-2; checking the TCRdb D call of TRBD1 is not possible without DNA. This CDR3 region has 14 residues. Germline-derived CDR1 and CDR2 are SQVTM and ANQGSEA. CDR3 sequence: CSVEGQKATYGYTF.

The chain links TRBV4-1 to TRBJ2-1; checking the TCRdb D call of TRBD1 is not possible without DNA. The CDR3 has 17 residues. CDR1 and CDR2 (germline): MGHRA, YSYEKL. The CDR3 is CASSQGPPGTGVNEQFF.

J is TRBJ1-2 and V is TRBV25-1. There are 15 residues in the CDR3. Germline V gives CDR1 MGHDK, CDR2 SYGVNS. CDR3 in amino acids: CASSEGPTYTYGYTF.

This chain uses TRBV5-6 with TRBJ1-2. The CDR3 extends over 15 amino acids. CDR1 SGHDT and CDR2 YYEEEE come from the germline V gene. CDR3 region: CASTMALLGYYGYTF.

The chain joins TRBV18 to TRBJ2-2; the TCRdb D gene call, TRBD2, has no DNA to confirm it. This CDR3 comprises 16 residues. The V gene's germline CDR1 is KGHSH and CDR2 LQKENI. CDR3 protein: CASSPRGTTNTGELFF.